These 14 T cell receptor beta chains originate from one sample sequenced in a study of control samples from healthy donors and cancer patients. This table comes from immunoSEQ multiplex PCR, and its TCRdb copy is limited to in-frame clones, with some not included. The sample contains roughly 130,000 clones, about 95% of which appear only once. The sample taken for sequencing was blood. The source is a man aged 25-45 years in good health.

This chain links TRBV5-6 with TRBJ2-7, with 7 positions matching TRBD1. CDR1 and CDR2 from the germline V gene are SGHDT and YYEEEE. This CDR3 region has 13 residues. J lost 2 bases, V lost 6 bases, and 5 bases had no gene match. CDR3 nucleotides: TGTGCCAGCACCCCCGGACAGGCCTACGAGCAGTACTTC. Translating it yields CASTPGQAYEQYF.

The J gene is TRBJ1-3, the V gene TRBV10-1; D remains ambiguous. There are 16 residues in the CDR3. Trimming took off 3 bases at V and 4 bases at J, with 16 bases between the two ends. Germline-derived CDR1 and CDR2 are WNHNN and SYGVQD (reference sequence). The chain's CDR3 is CASSDGRSLGGNTIYF. Here the CDR3 DNA reads TGCGCCAGCAGTGATGGACGGAGTCTGGGAGGAAACACCATATATTTT.

The chain is built from TRBV10-1 and TRBJ2-3; D is perhaps TRBD1 (6 bases). The CDR3 is 13 residues long. V dropped 6 bases and J dropped 7 bases, with 14 bases sitting between them. From germline, CDR1 is WNHNN and CDR2 SYGVQD (reference sequence). The chain's CDR3 is CASRGAGVNTQYF. The CDR3 DNA reads TGCGCCAGCAGAGGAGCAGGGGTAAATACGCAGTATTTT.

V is TRBV6-1 and J is TRBJ2-1; D is unresolved. With 4 bases removed from V and 4 bases from J, the gap between germline ends came to 17 bases. The CDR3 covers 16 residues. Germline values: CDR1 MNHNS, CDR2 SASEGT. The CDR3: CASSGAQTLGYNEQFF. The DNA for the CDR3 is TGTGCCAGCAGTGGGGCGCAGACCCTTGGATACAATGAGCAGTTCTTC.

This clone was detected only once. This chain connects TRBV28 to TRBJ2-5, with D perhaps TRBD2 (7 bases). CDR3 size: 16 residues. The V gene lost 6 bases and the J gene lost 2 bases, with 19 bases spanning the gap. Germline CDR1 MDHEN, CDR2 SYDVKM. In DNA form, the CDR3 reads TGTGCCAGCAGCCGAAGGGTGGGGGGGGCGCAAGAGACCCAGTACTTC. Encoded protein: CASSRRVGGAQETQYF.

This clone was detected once. The rearrangement uses TRBV27 and TRBJ2-7, with D perhaps being TRBD1 or TRBD2 (5 bases each). V was pared by 4 bases and J by 2 bases, with 9 bases between. This CDR3 spans 13 amino acids. Germline values: CDR1 MNHEY, CDR2 SMNVEV (reference sequence). In DNA, the CDR3 is TGTGCCAGCAGTTGGGGACGGACCTACGAGCAGTACTTC. Its translation is CASSWGRTYEQYF.

The chain recombines TRBV27 with TRBJ2-3; TRBD1 or TRBD2 may be the D gene (6 bases each). V dropped 5 bases and J dropped 5 bases, with 20 bases sitting between them. Germline V gene sequence: CDR1 MNHEY, CDR2 SMNVEV (reference sequence). The CDR3 is made up of 16 amino acids. CDR3 sequence: CASSPGWGAGEDTQYF. The CDR3 bases are TGTGCCAGCAGTCCAGGTTGGGGGGCCGGGGAAGATACGCAGTATTTT.

This sequence joins TRBV27 and TRBJ2-3, with 11 nucleotides matching TRBD2. The junction had 7 bases not matched to a gene; V was cut back by 5 bases and J by 6 bases. The CDR3 has 15 residues. Germline assignment: CDR1 MNHEY and CDR2 SMNVEV (reference sequence). The CDR3 DNA follows: TGTGCCAGCAGTATCCTAGCGGGGGGTTCGGATACGCAGTATTTT. Protein sequence: CASSILAGGSDTQYF.

This chain links TRBV29-1 with TRBJ2-3; D call uncertain. From germline, CDR1 is SQVTM and CDR2 ANQGSEA. The CDR3 covers 13 residues. The V end lost 1 base, the J end lost 4 bases, and 9 bases lay between the germline ends. CDR3 residues: CSVEVDGSDTQYF. CDR3 coding DNA: TGCAGCGTTGAAGTGGATGGATCAGATACGCAGTATTTT.

The V and J genes are TRBV24-1 and TRBJ1-2; D perhaps matches TRBD1 (6 bases). V was trimmed by 5 bases and J by 5 bases, leaving 8 bases between them. The CDR3 spans 12 residues. Germline CDR1 is KGHDR and CDR2 is SFDVKD. The CDR3 reads CATSAGQYGYTF. The CDR3, as DNA: TGTGCCACCAGTGCCGGACAGTATGGCTACACCTTC.

V is TRBV7-6 and J is TRBJ1-4; D not certain. The CDR3 consists of 15 residues. CDR1 and CDR2 from the germline V gene are SGHVS and FNYEAQ. V shed 5 bases and J shed 4 bases, with 14 bases lying between them. For the CDR3, the DNA is TGTGCCAGCAGCAACAGCTACGGAATTAATGAAAAACTGTTTTTT. Its translation is CASSNSYGINEKLFF.

CDR3 loop: CASSRPDRGRMNTEAFF. The CDR3, as DNA: TGCGCCAGCAGCCGACCAGACAGGGGAAGAATGAACACTGAAGCTTTCTTT. The gene calls are TRBV5-1 and TRBJ1-1; 8 bases match TRBD1. CDR3 length: 17 residues. Per the germline V gene, CDR1 is SGHRS and CDR2 is YFSETQ. The ends lost 4 bases at V and 0 bases at J; junction bases unmatched: 11.

The gene calls are TRBV5-1 and TRBJ1-1; TRBD1 agrees at 8 bases. V gave up 4 bases and J gave up 1 base; unmatched junction bases: 3. Germline V gene data show CDR1 as SGHRS and CDR2 as YFSETQ. The CDR3 sequence is 14 residues long. Written as DNA, the CDR3 is TGCGCCAGCAGCCCGGGACAGGCGAACACTGAAGCTTTCTTT. It specifies CASSPGQANTEAFF.

The rearrangement links TRBV7-2 to TRBJ1-2; 10 bases match TRBD1. This CDR3 contains 13 residues. Looked up from germline, CDR1 is SGHTA and CDR2 is FQGNSA. Trimming cost V 4 bases and J 5 bases; bases outside gene matches: 1. CDR3 in amino acids: CASSWDRGYGYTF. CDR3 DNA sequence: TGTGCCAGCAGCTGGGACAGGGGTTATGGCTACACCTTC. Full variable domain (rest looked up from reference TRBV7-2 and TRBJ1-2): GAGVSQSPSNKVTEKGKDVELRCDPISGHTALYWYRQSLGQGLEFLIYFQGNSAPDKSGLPSDRFSAERTGGSVSTLTIQRTQQEDSAVYLCASSWDRGYGYTFGSGTRLTVV.